This T cell receptor beta chain stems from a study of blood T cell repertoires in COVID-19. Study-level information: Sites across the United States, Italy and Spain contributed samples from acute and convalescent COVID-19. Sample material is recorded as cDNA or gDNA derived from T cells, B-cell-depleted T cells, or PBMCs.

The germline V gene has CDR1 SQVTM and CDR2 ANQGSEA. The CDR3 is made up of 14 amino acids. V was clipped by 4 bases and J by 4 bases; unmatched bases: 10. In the original processing: Amplification of reference gene primers was used by the study to estimate nucleated cell counts. Clones were read by immunoSEQ multiplex PCR, and TCRdb kept only the in-frame ones, dropping some. Clone size and V and J calls were adopted from that table, with D and trimming inferred from the DNA. The sample gives 250,000 or so clones, 90% of which show up once; approximately 4% is in the top ten. Participant-given clinical history determined each cohort assignment.

The chain uses TRBV29-1 and TRBJ2-7; 7 nucleotides line up with TRBD1. The sequencing sample was made of PBMCs or T cells enriched from blood (not recorded which). The TCR sequence derives from a woman under 40 with acute COVID-19. CDR3 amino acids: CSVGLWDSDYEQYF. CDR3 nucleotides: TGCAGCGTTGGCCTGTGGGACAGTGATTACGAGCAGTACTTC.